The clone carrying this TCR beta chain was observed a single time. Its antigen is currently unknown. Other DNA sequences in the sample encode the same CDR3. The data derive from a study of long-term antiretroviral therapy in people with HIV. Study results and caveats: Following ART, diversity rose but still fell short of transplant donor controls. Pre-ART expanded clones dominated the repertoire at every time point.

Germline loops: CDR1 KGHSH, CDR2 LQKENI. Trimming took 6 bases from V and 3 from J, leaving 12 bases between them. This CDR3 contains 14 residues. Survey-level immunoSEQ v3.0 assays were run. The protocol was immunoSEQ multiplex PCR, while the TCRdb copy is restricted to in-frame clones and leaves out a portion. Of fewer than 20,000 clones in the sample, 80% to 85% are singletons; the top ten hold under 9.5%. The sample here was unsorted PBMCs, taken 0.3 years before starting antiretroviral therapy. The chain couples TRBV18 to TRBJ1-5; no definite D call. The TCR comes from a man between 50 and 59 years old with HIV. DNA for the CDR3: TGTGCCAGCTCCTCAGGCGGGCTCAATCAGCCCCAGCATTTT. Translating it yields CASSSGGLNQPQHF.